These 3 T cell receptor beta chains were sequenced from one sample in a study of shared clonotypes between healthy human individuals (dated by TCRdb to the early 2020s). The library was prepared using the immunoSEQ multiplex PCR assay. TCRdb took over this immuneACCESS table, retaining in-frame rearrangements with V and J assigned. Such tables are incomplete; in checked studies, under half of the missing clones stem from an unresolved V gene, and the remainder is unexplained. The sample table lists around 640,000 clones, 90% to 97% of them with a count of one. 0.11% of the sample is held by the ten biggest clonotypes. For the CD8 naive samples, CD45RO-negative cells were positively selected for CCR7, yielding a CD45RA+CCR7+ population from which TemRA cells were excluded. Sequencing was carried out using naive CD8+ T cells sorted from blood. The cell subset or site label on this specimen signifies: CD45RA+CCR7+. These TCRs come from a woman aged 30 to 39 in good health.

J is TRBJ2-7 and V is TRBV2; TRBD2 aligns across 15 bases. This CDR3 has 14 amino acids. Losses at the gene ends were 6 bases for V and 7 bases for J; bases not matched to a gene: 4. The germline V gene has CDR1 SNHLY and CDR2 FYNNEI. The CDR3 DNA follows: TGTGCCAGCAGCGGACTAGCGGGAGGGGTAGAGCAGTACTTC. The encoded protein is CASSGLAGGVEQYF. The full variable domain, rest sourced from reference TRBV2 and TRBJ2-7, is EPEVTQTPSHQVTQMGQEVILRCVPISNHLYFYWYRQILGQKVEFLVSFYNNEISEKSEIFDDQFSVERPDGSNFTLKIRSTKLEDSAMYFCASSGLAGGVEQYFGPGTRLTVT.

This clone has just a few counts. The V and J genes are TRBV5-1 and TRBJ2-7; D remains unclear. The CDR3 has 13 amino acids. Trimming left V 1 base short and J 3 bases short, with 8 bases between. From germline, CDR1 is SGHRS and CDR2 YFSETQ. Here the CDR3 reads CASSLSTDYEQYF. The CDR3 DNA sequence: TGCGCCAGCAGCTTGTCTACAGACTACGAGCAGTACTTC.

The rearrangement joins TRBV4-1 to TRBJ2-1; 14 nucleotides line up with TRBD2. The trim removed 2 bases at V and 8 bases at J, leaving 8 bases unmatched. CDR3 length equals 17 residues. Germline lookup yields CDR1 MGHRA and CDR2 YSYEKL. CDR3 bases: TGCGCCAGCAGCCAAAATCCGGGGACTAGCGGGAGCTATGAGCAGTTCTTC. It codes for CASSQNPGTSGSYEQFF.